This T cell receptor beta chain was sequenced for a study of Graves' ophthalmopathy and Graves' hyperthyroidism. Overall study results and limits: Prediction of ophthalmopathy progression reached roughly 70% sensitivity and around 72% specificity. For separating ophthalmopathy from stable hyperthyroidism, a 13-signature model gave 87.88% sensitivity and roughly 77% specificity.

After removal of 5 bases from V and 3 bases from J, the junction contained 12 bases not matched to a gene. This CDR3 has 15 amino acids. CDR1 is DFQATT and CDR2 is SNEGSKA in the germline V gene (reference sequence). Turning to this clonotype: Its antigen remains unidentified.

RNA served as the template for amplifying TCR beta CDR3 regions. A first-round RT-PCR used HTBI primers, followed by a second-round multiplex PCR. One entry per CDR3 protein, called by TCRdb with MiXCR from the multiplex PCR reads. The sample contains approximately 330,000 distinct CDR3 sequences, under 20% of which appear only once. Ophthalmopathy donors were characterized by moderate-to-severe activity, CAS of at least 3, NOSPECS of at least 4, and duration under 3 months. PBMCs were isolated from an approximately 9.4 ml sample of fresh peripheral blood. This clonotype originated in an adult man with Graves' ophthalmopathy. The specimen was peripheral blood. The chain joins TRBV20-1 to TRBJ2-7; 8 nucleotides agree with TRBD1. DNA of the CDR3: TGCAGTGCTGGCCAGACAGGGGAAGTCAGCTACGAGCAGTACTTC. Its translation is CSAGQTGEVSYEQYF.